The 13 T cell receptor beta chains in this list originate from one sample, sequenced in a study of blood T cells in healthy people across ages. Using a J-beta primer mix together with a sample-barcoded 5' primer, a second PCR was run for roughly 6 to 11 cycles. TCRdb passed the 5' RACE reads through MiXCR, listing each CDR3 protein once. This sample has 700,000 to 800,000 distinct CDR3 sequences, with 35% to 45% found just once. Specimen: blood. The receptors come from a woman aged 55-69 years in good health.

The genes are TRBV12-3 or TRBV12-4 and TRBJ2-2; a possible D gene is TRBD2 (5 bases). The CDR3 contains 13 residues. Trimming pared 5 bases from V and 6 bases from J, leaving 10 bases between. The CDR3 DNA follows: TGTGCCAGCAGTGTAGTTAGCGCCGGGGAGCTGTTTTTT. It specifies CASSVVSAGELFF.

This clonotype was recorded only once. The junction departs from germline at one end; a sequencing error may be responsible. The chain is built from TRBV7-2 and TRBJ2-1; 9 nucleotides match TRBD1. The CDR3 is made up of 13 amino acids. Per the germline V gene, CDR1 is SGHTA and CDR2 is FQGNSA. CDR3 nucleotide sequence: TGTGCCAGCAAGGACAGGGGTGGAAATGGGCAGTTCTTC. Translation: CASKDRGGNGQFF.

This clonotype was found a few times. The chain's CDR3 is CASSYSRTATQRRGYTF. The CDR3 DNA sequence: TGTGCCAGCAGTTATTCCCGGACAGCCACTCAGCGTCGTGGCTACACCTTC. V usage is TRBV6-8 and J usage is TRBJ1-2; D may be TRBD1 (6 bases). CDR1 is MNHGY and CDR2 is SAAAGT in the germline V gene. V was shortened by 3 bases and J by 7 bases, with 24 bases between the two germline ends. This CDR3 has 17 amino acids.

CDR3 nucleotide sequence: TGTGCCAGCAGTTTTTCTCGTAGCTCTGGGGCCAACGTCCTGACTTTC. This translates into CASSFSRSSGANVLTF. V is TRBV12-3 or TRBV12-4 and J is TRBJ2-6, with D hard to call. V lost 3 bases and J 0 bases, leaving 9 bases between the germline ends. The CDR3 has 16 amino acids.

This chain joins TRBV24-1 and TRBJ2-2; D is tentatively TRBD1 or TRBD2 (5 bases each). This CDR3 is 17 amino acids long. Trimming stripped 4 bases from V and 2 bases from J, with 16 bases between. Germline V lookup: CDR1 KGHDR, CDR2 SFDVKD. In nucleotides, the CDR3 is TGTGCCACCAGTGACCTTACCGGGGACCTCAACACCGGGGAGCTGTTTTTT. Translated, it gives CATSDLTGDLNTGELFF.

The chain recombines TRBV28 with TRBJ1-5; tentative D call: TRBD1 (5 bases). V lost 3 bases, J lost 7 bases, and 13 bases lay in between. This CDR3 spans 14 amino acids. From germline, CDR1 is MDHEN and CDR2 SYDVKM. The CDR3 DNA reads TGTGCCAGCAGTTTGGGGGGGAAATACCAGCCCCAGCATTTT. It encodes CASSLGGKYQPQHF.

V gene TRBV20-1 combines with J gene TRBJ2-7; 7 nucleotides align to TRBD1. The ends lost 7 bases at V and 0 bases at J; junction bases unmatched: 3. This CDR3 has 12 amino acids. Germline V CDR1 and CDR2: DFQATT, SNEGSKA (reference sequence). CDR3 residues: CSVTGYSYEQYF. CDR3 DNA: TGCAGTGTGACAGGGTACTCCTACGAGCAGTACTTC.

The genes are TRBV29-1 and TRBJ1-5; TRBD1 matches at 9 bases. The V and J ends lost 2 bases and 6 bases, in that order; junction bases with no gene match: 5. This CDR3 contains 14 residues. Germline V lookup: CDR1 SQVTM, CDR2 ANQGSEA. The CDR3 bases are TGCAGCGTTGAAACAGGGGGCGAAAGTCAGCCCCAGCATTTT. Its translation is CSVETGGESQPQHF.

The rearrangement links TRBV4-2 to TRBJ1-5, with 9 bases that match TRBD1. The trim removed 2 bases at V and 1 base at J, leaving 3 bases unmatched. This CDR3 has 16 amino acids. CDR1 is LGHNA, CDR2 YNFKEQ, per germline. The CDR3 coding sequence is TGTGCCAGCAGCCAACGGGACAGGGAGAGCAATCAGCCCCAGCATTTT. Protein: CASSQRDRESNQPQHF.

The chain employs TRBV9 and TRBJ2-2, with D tentatively TRBD2 (5 bases). Germline CDR1 reads SGDLS; CDR2 reads YYNGEE. CDR3 length: 15 residues. V was clipped by 0 bases and J by 4 bases, with 10 bases between them. CDR3 sequence (DNA): TGTGCCAGCAGCGTAGATCTGGCGGGCACCGGGGAGCTGTTTTTT. Protein: CASSVDLAGTGELFF.

This clonotype was counted only a few times. A read error is possible here, since a much larger clone lies one base away. The CDR3 region is CSARGRNKRSGANVLTF. The CDR3 DNA sequence: TGCAGTGCTAGGGGCCGAAACAAACGCTCTGGGGCCAACGTCCTGACTTTC. The rearrangement joins TRBV20-1 to TRBJ2-6; the D is unclear. This CDR3 has 17 residues. Germline CDR1 and CDR2: DFQATT and SNEGSKA (reference sequence). V was pared by 3 bases and J by 0 bases, with 15 bases between.

This clonotype was seen a handful of times. The rearrangement uses TRBV5-1 and TRBJ2-3; D is possibly TRBD2 (6 bases). Germline V gene sequence: CDR1 SGHRS, CDR2 YFSETQ. V was trimmed by 1 base and J by 5 bases, leaving 14 bases between them. The length of the CDR3 is 15 residues. The CDR3 DNA sequence: TGCGCCAGCAGCTTGATTCGGGAGCAGATAGATACGCAGTATTTT. This sequence encodes CASSLIREQIDTQYF.

This clonotype was seen a handful of times. The chain joins TRBV7-3 to TRBJ2-3; D is perhaps TRBD1 (6 bases). Germline V gene data show CDR1 as SGHTA and CDR2 as FQGTGA. Trimming cost V 5 bases and J 4 bases, with 13 bases left between them. The CDR3 is 14 residues long. The CDR3 reads CASSPNRESDTQYF. Written as DNA, the CDR3 is TGTGCCAGCAGCCCGAACAGGGAATCAGATACGCAGTATTTT.